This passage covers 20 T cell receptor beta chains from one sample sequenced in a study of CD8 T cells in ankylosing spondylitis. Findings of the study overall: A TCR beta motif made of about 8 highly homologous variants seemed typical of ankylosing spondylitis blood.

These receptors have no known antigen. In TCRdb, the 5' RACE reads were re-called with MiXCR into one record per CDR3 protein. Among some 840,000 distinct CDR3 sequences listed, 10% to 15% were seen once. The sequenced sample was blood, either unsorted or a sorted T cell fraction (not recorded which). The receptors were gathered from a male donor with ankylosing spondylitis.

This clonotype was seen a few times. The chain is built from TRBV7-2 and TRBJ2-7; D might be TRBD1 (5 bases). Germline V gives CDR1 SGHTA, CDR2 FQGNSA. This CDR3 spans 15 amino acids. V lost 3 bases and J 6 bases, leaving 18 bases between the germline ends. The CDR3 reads CASSFRAPGPGEQYF. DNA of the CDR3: TGTGCCAGCAGCTTCAGGGCCCCGGGCCCTGGCGAGCAGTACTTC.

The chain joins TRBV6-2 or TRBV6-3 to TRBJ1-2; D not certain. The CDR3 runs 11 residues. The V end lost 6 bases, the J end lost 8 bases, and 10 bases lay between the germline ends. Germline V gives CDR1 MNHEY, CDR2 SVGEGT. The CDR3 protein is CASRYPAGYTF. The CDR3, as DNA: TGTGCCAGCAGGTACCCTGCGGGCTACACCTTC.

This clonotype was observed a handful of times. For the CDR3, the DNA is TGCAGTGCCATTTCCCCCATCACCTACGAGCAGTACTTC. Residues: CSAISPITYEQYF. The chain is built from TRBV20-1 and TRBJ2-7; no clear D. Trimming shortened V by 6 bases and J by 2 bases, and 14 bases separated the two germline ends. The CDR3 is 13 residues long. From germline, CDR1 is DFQATT and CDR2 SNEGSKA (reference sequence).

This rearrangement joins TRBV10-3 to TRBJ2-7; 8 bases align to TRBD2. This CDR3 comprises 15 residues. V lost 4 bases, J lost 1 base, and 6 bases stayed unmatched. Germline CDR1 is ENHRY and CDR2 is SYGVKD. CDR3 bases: TGTGCCATCAGTGTGGGCGGGGGGTATTCCTACGAGCAGTACTTC. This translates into CAISVGGGYSYEQYF.

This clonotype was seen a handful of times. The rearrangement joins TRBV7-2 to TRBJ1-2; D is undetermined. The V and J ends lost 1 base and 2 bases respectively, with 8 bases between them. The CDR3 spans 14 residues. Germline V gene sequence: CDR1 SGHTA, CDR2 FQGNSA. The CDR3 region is CASSLEVRNYGYTF. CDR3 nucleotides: TGTGCCAGCAGCTTAGAGGTCAGGAACTATGGCTACACCTTC.

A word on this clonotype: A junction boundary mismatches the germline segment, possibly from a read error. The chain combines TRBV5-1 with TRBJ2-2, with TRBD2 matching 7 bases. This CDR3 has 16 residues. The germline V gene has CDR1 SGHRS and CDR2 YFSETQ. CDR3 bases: TGCGCCAGCAGCTTGAACGGGGGGACGAACACCGGGGAGCTGTATTTT. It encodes CASSLNGGTNTGELYF.

The CDR3 nucleotides are TGTGCCAGCCGGTCGACAGCTCCCTACGAGCAGTACTTC. It is translated as CASRSTAPYEQYF. This chain uses TRBV28 with TRBJ2-7; D is perhaps TRBD1 (5 bases). CDR1 is MDHEN and CDR2 is SYDVKM in the germline V gene. The V end was cut by 8 bases, the J end by 2 bases, with 13 bases between. The CDR3 loop spans 13 amino acids. Full variable domain (rest looked up from reference TRBV28 and TRBJ2-7): DVKVTQSSRYLVKRTGEKVFLECVQDMDHENMFWYRQDPGLGLRLIYFSYDVKMKEKGDIPEGYSVSREKKERFSLILESASTNQTSMYLCASRSTAPYEQYFGPGTRLTVT.

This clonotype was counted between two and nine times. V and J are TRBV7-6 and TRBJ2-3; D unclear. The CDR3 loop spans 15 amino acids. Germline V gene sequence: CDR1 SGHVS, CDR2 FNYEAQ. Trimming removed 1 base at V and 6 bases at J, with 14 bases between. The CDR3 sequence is CASSLGLTPGDTQYF. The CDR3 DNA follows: TGTGCCAGCAGCTTAGGGCTGACCCCCGGGGATACGCAGTATTTT. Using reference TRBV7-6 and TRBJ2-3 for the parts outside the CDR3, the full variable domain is GAGVSQSPRYKVTKRGQDVALRCDPISGHVSLYWYRQALGQGPEFLTYFNYEAQQDKSGLPNDRFSAERPEGSISTLTIQRTEQRDSAMYRCASSLGLTPGDTQYFGPGTRLTVL.

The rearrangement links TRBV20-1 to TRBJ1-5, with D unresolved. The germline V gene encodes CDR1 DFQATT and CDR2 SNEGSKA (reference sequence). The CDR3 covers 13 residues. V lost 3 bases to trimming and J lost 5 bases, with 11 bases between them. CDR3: CSASRGWDQPQHF. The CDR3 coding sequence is TGCAGTGCTAGCCGGGGTTGGGATCAGCCCCAGCATTTT.

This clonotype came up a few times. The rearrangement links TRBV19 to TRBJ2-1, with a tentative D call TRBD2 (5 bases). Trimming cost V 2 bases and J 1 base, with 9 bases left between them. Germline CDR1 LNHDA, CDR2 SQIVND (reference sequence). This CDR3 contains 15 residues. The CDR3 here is CASSISGISYNEQFF. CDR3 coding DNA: TGTGCCAGTAGTATAAGCGGTATATCCTACAATGAGCAGTTCTTC.

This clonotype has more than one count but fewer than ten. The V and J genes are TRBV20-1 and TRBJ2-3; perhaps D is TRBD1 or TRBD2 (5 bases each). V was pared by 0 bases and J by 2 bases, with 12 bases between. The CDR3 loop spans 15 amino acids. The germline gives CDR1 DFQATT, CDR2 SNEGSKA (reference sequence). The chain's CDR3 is CSARDLRGPTDTQYF. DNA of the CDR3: TGCAGTGCTAGAGATCTGAGGGGACCCACAGATACGCAGTATTTT.

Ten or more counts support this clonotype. CDR3 nucleotides: TGTGCCAGCAGCTTAGCGCAACTCCGCGGCTACACCTTC. This translates into CASSLAQLRGYTF. The rearrangement uses TRBV7-9 and TRBJ1-2; D ambiguous. The CDR3 has 13 residues. Trimming cost V 0 bases and J 8 bases, with 10 bases left between them. Germline V gene lookup returns CDR1 SEHNR and CDR2 FQNEAQ (reference sequence). Full variable domain (missing parts from reference TRBV7-9 and TRBJ1-2): DTGVSQNPRHKITKRGQNVTFRCDPISEHNRLYWYRQTLGQGPEFLTYFQNEAQLEKSRLLSDRFSAERPKGSFSTLEIQRTEQGDSAMYLCASSLAQLRGYTFGSGTRLTVV.

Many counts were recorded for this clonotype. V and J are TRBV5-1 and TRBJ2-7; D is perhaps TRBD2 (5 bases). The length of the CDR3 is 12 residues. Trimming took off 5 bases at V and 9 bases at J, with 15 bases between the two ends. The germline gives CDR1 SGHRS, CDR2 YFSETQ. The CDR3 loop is CASSPDREGQYF. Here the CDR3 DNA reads TGCGCCAGCAGTCCCGATCGGGAAGGGCAGTACTTC.

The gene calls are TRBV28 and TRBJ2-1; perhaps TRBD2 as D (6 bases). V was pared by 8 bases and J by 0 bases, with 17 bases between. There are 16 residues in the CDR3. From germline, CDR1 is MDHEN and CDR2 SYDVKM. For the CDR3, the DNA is TGTGCCAGCTGTCAGGAGGGCACGAGCTCCTACAATGAGCAGTTCTTC. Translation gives CASCQEGTSSYNEQFF.

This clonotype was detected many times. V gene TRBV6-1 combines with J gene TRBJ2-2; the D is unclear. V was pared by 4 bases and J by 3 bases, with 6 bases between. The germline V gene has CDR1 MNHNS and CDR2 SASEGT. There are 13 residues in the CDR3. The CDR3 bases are TGTGCCAGCAGTGTCCCTTACACCGGGGAGCTGTTTTTT. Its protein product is CASSVPYTGELFF.

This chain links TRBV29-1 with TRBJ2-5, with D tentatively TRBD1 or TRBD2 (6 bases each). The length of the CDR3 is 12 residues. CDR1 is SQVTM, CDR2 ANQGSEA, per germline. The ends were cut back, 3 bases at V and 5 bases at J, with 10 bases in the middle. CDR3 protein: CSVDGGWETQYF. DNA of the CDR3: TGCAGCGTTGACGGGGGCTGGGAGACCCAGTACTTC.

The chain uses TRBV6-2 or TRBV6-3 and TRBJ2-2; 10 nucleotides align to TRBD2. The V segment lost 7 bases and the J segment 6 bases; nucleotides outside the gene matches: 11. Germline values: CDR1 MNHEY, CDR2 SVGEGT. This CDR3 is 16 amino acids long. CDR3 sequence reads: CASKGRGLADAGELFF. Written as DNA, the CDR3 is TGTGCCAGCAAAGGCCGCGGACTAGCGGATGCCGGGGAGCTGTTTTTT.

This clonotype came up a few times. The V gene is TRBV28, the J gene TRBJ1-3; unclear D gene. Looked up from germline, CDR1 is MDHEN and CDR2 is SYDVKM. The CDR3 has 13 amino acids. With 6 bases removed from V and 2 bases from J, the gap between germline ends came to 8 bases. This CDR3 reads CASRPFTGNTIYF. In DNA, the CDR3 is TGTGCCAGCAGGCCATTCACTGGAAACACCATATATTTT.

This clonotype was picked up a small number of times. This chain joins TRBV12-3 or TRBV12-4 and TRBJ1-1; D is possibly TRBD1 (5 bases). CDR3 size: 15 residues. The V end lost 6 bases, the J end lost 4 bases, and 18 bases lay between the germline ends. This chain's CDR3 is CASRRASGDFTEAFF. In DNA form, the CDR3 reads TGTGCCAGCAGGCGGGCTTCGGGGGACTTCACTGAAGCTTTCTTT.

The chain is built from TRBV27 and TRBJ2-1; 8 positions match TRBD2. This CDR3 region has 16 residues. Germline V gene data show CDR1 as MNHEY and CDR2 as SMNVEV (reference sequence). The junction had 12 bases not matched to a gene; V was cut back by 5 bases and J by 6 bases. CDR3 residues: CASSPLGGGFVNEQFF. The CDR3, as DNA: TGTGCCAGCAGTCCCCTGGGCGGGGGGTTCGTCAATGAGCAGTTCTTC.